This TCR beta chain was captured in a study of early T cells in non-severe SARS-CoV-2 infection listed by TCRdb under 2021. Regarding the study in general: TCR sequencing used bulk RNA from unsorted whole blood, so alpha and beta chains could not be paired. Summary of the overall study and its limitations: VDJdb matching was skewed toward anti-spike CD8 responses, so virus-specific expansions were likely underestimated and private and CD4 specificities were missed.

This clonotype was recorded many times. The clone's antigen remains unknown. Base qualities are not provided; no much larger clone lies one nucleotide away. The library was generated by 5' RACE. The instrument given in TCRdb is NextSeq 500. To correct for sequencing error and PCR bias, the TCR library protocol tagged individual cDNA molecules with unique molecular identifiers. Sequencing covered both TCR alpha and beta chains, and within each sample the abundances of alpha and beta sequences were tightly co-correlated. The original pipeline was this. Decombinator V4 was used to annotate the V gene, J gene and CDR3 of the TCR sequences. TCRs were defined as expanded if a significant change between any two time points was detected under a Poisson model with p below 0.0001. TCR abundances were normalised to the total number of TCRs sequenced per sample and expressed as counts per million. TRAV1-2 paired with TRAJ12, TRAJ20 or TRAJ33 defined MAIT TCRs, while TRAV10 paired with TRAJ18 defined iNKT TCRs. VDJdb, accessed 1 November 2021, was searched for CMV, EBV and SARS-CoV-2 annotated TCRs, excluding TCRs annotated for multiple antigens. Starting from the raw public reads, TCRdb applied fastp trimming at Q25, assembled clones with MiXCR and retained in-frame beta chains. Under each unique CDR3 protein, matching rows form one entry showing the most common genes and DNA. The V and J calls here are based on TCRdb, not the publication. The table for this sample lists 57,000 or so distinct CDR3 sequences; around 11% of them were counted only once. Clones ranked in the top ten supply approximately 1.1% of the sample.

A case-control design nested within a healthcare worker cohort in London, UK, was used, with weekly nasopharyngeal swab PCR tests and blood sampling performed. Healthcare workers were recruited during the week of the UK lockdown, between 23 and 31 March 2020, and followed weekly for up to about 15 weeks. The CDR3 runs 13 amino acids, cysteine and phenylalanine included. The kept DNA is CDR3 alone, 39 bases in frame from the first base. Cut back by 2 bases and 5 bases, the V and J ends lie 9 bases apart. Via the germline V gene, CDR1 is KGHSH and CDR2 LQKENI. The chain couples TRBV18 to TRBJ2-5; a confident D gene designation cannot be given. The sequence derives from an adult who was a healthcare worker with PCR-confirmed SARS-CoV-2 infection or an uninfected control (not recorded which). The donor label of this sample is uncertain. Sequenced here: whole blood, sampled at baseline. The bases are TGTGCCAGCTCACCAGGGGTTGGGGAGACCCAGTACTTC. It translates to CASSPGVGETQYF.